A single sample is the source of the 10 T cell receptor beta chains below, sequenced in a study of T cell changes during pregnancy in multiple sclerosis. The table came from immunoSEQ multiplex PCR; TCRdb's copy has only in-frame clones and leaves some out. The sample lists about 67,000 clones, about 89% seen once, with more than 1.4% in the top ten. Sequenced here: peripheral blood, sampled in the second trimester of pregnancy. Receptor source: a female donor with multiple sclerosis, enrolled in a pregnancy study.

The J gene is TRBJ1-2, the V gene TRBV5-6; perhaps TRBD1 as D (5 bases). Germline assignment: CDR1 SGHDT and CDR2 YYEEEE. V was pared by 2 bases and J by 6 bases, with 11 bases between. The CDR3 extends over 13 amino acids. CDR3 DNA: TGTGCCAGCAGCTTTTCGGGGGACGATGGCTACACCTTC. Amino acids: CASSFSGDDGYTF.

The chain has TRBV4-3 and TRBJ1-2, with a tentative D call TRBD1 (5 bases). This CDR3 contains 14 residues. With 1 base removed from V and 7 bases from J, the gap between germline ends came to 13 bases. Per germline, CDR1 LGHNA and CDR2 YSLEER. The CDR3 region has the DNA TGCGCCAGCAGCCAAGCGGGCAGGGTGAGTGGCTACACCTTC. Residues: CASSQAGRVSGYTF.

The genes are TRBV5-1 and TRBJ2-1; D gene uncertain. Germline CDR1 is SGHRS and CDR2 is YFSETQ. The CDR3 is 11 amino acids. The ends were cut back, 0 bases at V and 10 bases at J, with 5 bases in the middle. For the CDR3, the DNA is TGCGCCAGCAGCTTGGACTCCGAGCAGTTCTTC. Encoded protein: CASSLDSEQFF.

This chain's CDR3 is CASSHNSGQETQYF. CDR3 in DNA: TGTGCCAGCAGCCACAATAGCGGCCAAGAGACCCAGTACTTC. The chain employs TRBV7-2 and TRBJ2-5; possibly TRBD2 for D (6 bases). Looked up from germline, CDR1 is SGHTA and CDR2 is FQGNSA. The CDR3 spans 14 residues. V lost 5 bases to trimming and J lost 1 base, with 11 bases between them. The full variable domain, rest sourced from reference TRBV7-2 and TRBJ2-5, is GAGVSQSPSNKVTEKGKDVELRCDPISGHTALYWYRQSLGQGLEFLIYFQGNSAPDKSGLPSDRFSAERTGGSVSTLTIQRTQQEDSAVYLCASSHNSGQETQYFGPGTRLLVL.

V gene TRBV5-1 combines with J gene TRBJ2-5; TRBD1 is a possible D gene (6 bases). Looked up from germline, CDR1 is SGHRS and CDR2 is YFSETQ. The length of the CDR3 is 11 residues. The ends were cut back, 9 bases at V and 3 bases at J, with 9 bases in the middle. The CDR3 bases are TGCGCCACTCGACAGGAAGAGACCCAGTACTTC. Protein sequence: CATRQEETQYF.

The chain links TRBV7-9 to TRBJ1-6; 8 bases are shared with TRBD1. The ends lost 3 bases at V and 7 bases at J; junction bases unmatched: 5. Per germline, CDR1 SEHNR and CDR2 FQNEAQ (reference sequence). CDR3 length equals 15 residues. CDR3 DNA sequence: TGTGCCAGCAGCTTGGCGGGACAGGCCAATTCACCCCTCCACTTT. This gives the protein CASSLAGQANSPLHF. Full variable domain (rest looked up from reference TRBV7-9 and TRBJ1-6): DTGVSQNPRHKITKRGQNVTFRCDPISEHNRLYWYRQTLGQGPEFLTYFQNEAQLEKSRLLSDRFSAERPKGSFSTLEIQRTEQGDSAMYLCASSLAGQANSPLHFGNGTRLTVT.

The chain is built from TRBV5-1 and TRBJ1-2, with D hard to call. V lost 5 bases to trimming and J lost 0 bases, with 11 bases between them. The CDR3 is 14 amino acids. Germline-derived CDR1 and CDR2 are SGHRS and YFSETQ. The chain's CDR3 is CASRPLQTNYGYTF. Written as DNA, the CDR3 is TGCGCCAGCAGACCCTTACAGACTAACTATGGCTACACCTTC.

The gene calls are TRBV7-2 and TRBJ2-5, with D maybe TRBD2 (6 bases). The CDR3 is 14 residues long. CDR1 is SGHTA and CDR2 is FQGNSA in the germline V gene. V lost 0 bases and J 3 bases, leaving 8 bases between the germline ends. CDR3 amino acids: CASSLAGGKETQYF. The DNA of the CDR3 is TGTGCCAGCAGCTTAGCGGGCGGGAAAGAGACCCAGTACTTC.

The V and J genes are TRBV30 and TRBJ2-1; 9 bases fit TRBD1. CDR3 size: 13 residues. Unmatched junction bases numbered 4, after V lost 5 bases and J lost 5 bases. Germline V gives CDR1 GTSNPN, CDR2 SVGIG (reference sequence). Here the CDR3 DNA reads TGTGCCTGGCTCCGGACAGGGGACAATGAGCAGTTCTTC. It encodes CAWLRTGDNEQFF.

The CDR3 bases are TGTGCCAGCACCTACGGGGGGGGCATGAACACTGAAGCTTTCTTT. This encodes CASTYGGGMNTEAFF. The chain recombines TRBV6-5 with TRBJ1-1; tentative D call: TRBD1 (6 bases). Germline lookup yields CDR1 MNHEY and CDR2 SVGAGI. V was pared by 7 bases and J by 0 bases, with 15 bases between. The CDR3 loop spans 15 amino acids.